This T cell receptor beta chain was sequenced in a study of blood T cell repertoires in COVID-19. Study-level information: The United States, Italy and Spain supplied acute and convalescent COVID-19 samples. Sources were T cells, B-cell-depleted T cells, or PBMCs; the material itself was cDNA or gDNA.

In the authors' methods: Reference gene primer amplification yielded estimated nucleated cell counts. Profiling relied on immunoSEQ multiplex PCR, and the TCRdb table lists in-frame clones only, not all of them. V and J calls and clone size come straight from that table; D and trimming were deduced from the DNA. The sample has 100,000 to 150,000 clones, approximately 90% seen once. While infection was still active, Seattle patients were enrolled and then followed longitudinally. The germline V gene has CDR1 MNHNY and CDR2 SVGAGI (reference sequence). This CDR3 is 16 amino acids long. With 6 bases removed from V and 8 bases from J, the gap between germline ends came to 23 bases.

The sample comprised peripheral blood. This TCR was recovered from a man aged 60 to 75 with COVID-19, enrolled during active disease. The chain recombines TRBV6-6 with TRBJ2-1, with D perhaps matching TRBD2 (6 bases). The CDR3 sequence: CASSSGSLSVIYEQFF. As DNA, the CDR3 is TGTGCCAGCAGCTCCGGGAGCTTGTCAGTAATCTATGAGCAGTTCTTC.